Shown below are 3 T cell receptor beta chains from a single sample sequenced in a study of blood T cell repertoires in COVID-19. Here immunoSEQ multiplex PCR was the method, and the copy in TCRdb shows in-frame clones only, minus some. Of 150,000 to 200,000 clones in the sample, about 80% were seen once. Sample: peripheral blood. These receptors were obtained from a human donor with acute or convalescent COVID-19. The donor label of this sample is uncertain.

This clone has just one count. The chain recombines TRBV6-4 with TRBJ1-1, with 9 bases lining up with TRBD1. Trimming at V came to 8 bases and at J to 7 bases, leaving 14 bases not matched to a gene. CDR3 length: 15 amino acids. Germline lookup yields CDR1 MRHNA and CDR2 SNTAGT. CDR3 in amino acids: CASGSTGQGGYEAFF. In DNA form, the CDR3 reads TGTGCCAGCGGGTCCACGGGACAGGGAGGCTATGAAGCTTTCTTT.

The chain links TRBV7-9 to TRBJ2-7; 10 positions agree with TRBD1. The V segment lost 3 bases and the J segment 5 bases; nucleotides outside the gene matches: 4. Per the germline V gene, CDR1 is SEHNR and CDR2 is FQNEAQ (reference sequence). The CDR3 runs 14 residues. The CDR3 loop is CASSFRQGADEQYF. CDR3 nucleotides: TGTGCCAGCAGCTTCCGACAGGGGGCGGACGAGCAGTACTTC. Using reference TRBV7-9 and TRBJ2-7 for the parts outside the CDR3, the full variable domain is DTGVSQNPRHKITKRGQNVTFRCDPISEHNRLYWYRQTLGQGPEFLTYFQNEAQLEKSRLLSDRFSAERPKGSFSTLEIQRTEQGDSAMYLCASSFRQGADEQYFGPGTRLTVT.

This clone showed up just once. This chain joins TRBV21-1 and TRBJ2-7; no DNA check was done on the table's D call, TRBD1. TRBV21-1 is assigned pseudogene status. This CDR3 region has 15 residues. CDR3 amino acids: CASSKDKGVSYEQYF. The CDR3 region has the DNA TGTGCCAGCAGCAAGGACAAGGGGGTATCCTACGAGCAGTACTTC.